This T cell receptor (beta chain) derives from a study of OX40 agonist ivuxolimab in advanced cancers. Notes on the study in general: Expanded clones tended on average to be more numerous among CD8+ T cells than CD4+.

As regards this clone: Its antigen is currently unknown.

V lost 7 bases to trimming and J lost 2 bases; unmatched junction nucleotides: 18. Germline-derived CDR1 and CDR2 are LNHDA and SQIVND (reference sequence). The CDR3 runs to 19 residues. Profiling relied on immunoSEQ multiplex PCR, and the TCRdb table lists in-frame clones only, not all of them. This sample carries approximately 49,000 clones, approximately 83% of them seen once, and the ten largest clones take over 1%. The chain carries TRBV19 and TRBJ2-2; 8 bases map to TRBD2. This material consisted of CD4+ or CD8+ T cells sorted from blood, taken in a trial of the OX40 agonist ivuxolimab. The TCR comes from an adult with an advanced solid tumor such as melanoma, head and neck, liver or kidney cancer. The CDR3 loop reads CASKWEFGTRHTNTGELFF. DNA for the CDR3: TGTGCCAGTAAATGGGAATTTGGGACTAGACACACAAACACCGGGGAGCTGTTTTTT.